Presented here are 18 T cell receptor beta chains from one specimen sequenced in a study of Graves' ophthalmopathy and Graves' hyperthyroidism. Researchers took RNA transcripts and amplified TCR beta CDR3 regions from them. Investigators did first-round RT-PCR with HTBI primers, then second-round multiplex PCR. MiXCR, applied by TCRdb to the multiplex PCR reads, yields one record per CDR3 protein. This table has hundreds of thousands of distinct CDR3 sequences, under 25% appearing once. The specimen was peripheral blood. These receptors all stem from a woman between 18 and 29 years old with stable Graves' hyperthyroidism.

The sample holds a few counts of this clonotype. This chain connects TRBV11-1 to TRBJ2-5; TRBD2 aligns across 7 bases. V lost 2 bases, J lost 0 bases, and 6 bases stayed unmatched. The CDR3 is 16 residues long. The germline V gene has CDR1 SGHAT and CDR2 FQDESV (reference sequence). Here the CDR3 DNA reads TGTGCCAGCAGCTTAAGGCTAGCGGCGGACCAAGAGACCCAGTACTTC. Residues: CASSLRLAADQETQYF. Combining the CDR3 with reference TRBV11-1 and TRBJ2-5 gives the whole variable domain EAEVAQSPRYKITEKSQAVAFWCDPISGHATLYWYRQILGQGPELLVQFQDESVVDDSQLPKDRFSAERLKGVDSTLKIQPAELGDSAMYLCASSLRLAADQETQYFGPGTRLLVL.

This clonotype was seen many times. The chain joins TRBV4-2 to TRBJ2-5; no definite D call. V was pared by 0 bases and J by 0 bases, with 5 bases between. Germline loops: CDR1 LGHNA, CDR2 YNFKEQ. The CDR3 loop spans 14 amino acids. CDR3 sequence: CASSQEPHQETQYF. The CDR3 nucleotides read TGTGCCAGCAGCCAAGAGCCCCACCAAGAGACCCAGTACTTC.

This clonotype was seen ten or more times. CDR3 loop: CASSHTDREAYGYTF. The CDR3 coding sequence is TGTGCCAGCAGCCACACAGACAGGGAGGCCTATGGCTACACCTTC. The chain uses TRBV7-9 and TRBJ1-2, with 7 bases lining up with TRBD1. Germline CDR1 reads SEHNR; CDR2 reads FQNEAQ (reference sequence). This CDR3 is built from 15 residues. The V segment lost 5 bases and the J segment 4 bases; nucleotides outside the gene matches: 10.

This chain joins TRBV4-1 and TRBJ1-1; D not certain. Looked up from germline, CDR1 is MGHRA and CDR2 is YSYEKL. V was pared by 2 bases and J by 1 base, with 11 bases between. This CDR3 is built from 15 residues. The CDR3 sequence: CASSQSFGENTEAFF. The CDR3 region has the DNA TGCGCCAGCAGCCAATCGTTCGGAGAGAACACTGAAGCTTTCTTT.

Many counts were recorded for this clonotype. V gene TRBV9 combines with J gene TRBJ2-2; D may be TRBD2 (7 bases). The CDR3 extends over 15 amino acids. The V and J ends lost 6 bases and 4 bases respectively, with 16 bases between them. Germline V gives CDR1 SGDLS, CDR2 YYNGEE. DNA for the CDR3: TGTGCCAGCAAACAGGGAGGGAAAGGCACCGGGGAGCTGTTTTTT. Amino acid sequence: CASKQGGKGTGELFF.

This clonotype occurred many times. V usage is TRBV7-2 and J usage is TRBJ1-1; TRBD1 might be the D (5 bases). CDR1 and CDR2 (germline): SGHTA, FQGNSA. This CDR3 comprises 12 residues. The V gene lost 10 bases and the J gene lost 0 bases, with 9 bases spanning the gap. The DNA of the CDR3 is TGTGCCATACAGGACTTGAACACTGAAGCTTTCTTT. Translation gives CAIQDLNTEAFF.

This clonotype was picked up many times. The chain couples TRBV9 to TRBJ2-2; 7 bases are a match to TRBD1. J was trimmed by 0 bases and V by 3 bases; bases with no gene match: 11. The CDR3 spans 18 residues. Germline CDR1 reads SGDLS; CDR2 reads YYNGEE. The CDR3 DNA reads as TGTGCCAGCAGCGATCGACAGGGCGGTGCCCCGAACACCGGGGAGCTGTTTTTT. Translation: CASSDRQGGAPNTGELFF.

This clonotype was seen repeatedly, ten times or more. This sequence joins TRBV14 and TRBJ1-2, with TRBD1 as a possible D gene (6 bases). CDR1 and CDR2 from the germline V gene are SGHDN and FVKESK. This CDR3 spans 17 amino acids. V lost 0 bases and J lost 4, with 18 bases in between. CDR3 residues: CASSQDPSVQGAYGYTF. CDR3 in DNA: TGTGCCAGCAGCCAAGATCCAAGTGTACAGGGCGCCTATGGCTACACCTTC.

This clonotype was counted at least ten times. The rearrangement uses TRBV20-1 and TRBJ2-6; unclear D gene. The CDR3 extends over 14 amino acids. Germline CDR1 reads DFQATT; CDR2 reads SNEGSKA (reference sequence). Trimming removed 0 bases from V and 3 bases from J, with 6 bases in between. CDR3 sequence reads: CSARDRRGANVLTF. In DNA, the CDR3 is TGCAGTGCTAGAGATCGACGTGGGGCCAACGTCCTGACTTTC.

This clonotype has a count of ten or more. V and J are TRBV10-2 and TRBJ2-7; 10 bases line up with TRBD2. The CDR3 has 14 amino acids. The germline gives CDR1 WSHSY, CDR2 SAAADI. With 8 bases clipped from V and 2 bases from J, the junction kept 6 bases outside the gene matches. For the CDR3, the DNA is TGCGCCAGCTCAGCGGGAGGGCCTCCCTACGAGCAGTACTTC. Translation gives CASSAGGPPYEQYF.

The rearrangement links TRBV12-3 or TRBV12-4 to TRBJ2-7; maybe TRBD2 (6 bases). CDR3 length: 14 amino acids. The V and J ends lost 5 bases and 5 bases respectively, with 16 bases between them. As DNA, the CDR3 is TGTGCCAGCAGTCCGATCCGGGGGATGGACGAGCAGTACTTC. Translated: CASSPIRGMDEQYF.

This clonotype has a count of ten or more. The chain links TRBV6-1 to TRBJ2-2; 8 bases map to TRBD2. This CDR3 spans 15 amino acids. CDR1 is MNHNS, CDR2 SASEGT, per germline. The ends lost 9 bases at V and 6 bases at J; junction bases unmatched: 12. The CDR3 coding sequence is TGTGCCAGTGGCAAAGCGGGGGATTACGCCGGGGAGCTGTTTTTT. Amino acids: CASGKAGDYAGELFF.

The gene calls are TRBV12-3 or TRBV12-4 and TRBJ2-2, with D possibly being TRBD1 or TRBD2 (6 bases each). The V and J ends lost 3 bases and 0 bases respectively, with 11 bases between them. This CDR3 has 16 amino acids. Here the CDR3 reads CASSLGGESNTGELFF. CDR3 nucleotides: TGTGCCAGCAGTTTGGGGGGCGAGTCGAACACCGGGGAGCTGTTTTTT.

This clonotype was detected many times. The chain employs TRBV3-1 and TRBJ2-7; D gene unclear. This CDR3 is 12 amino acids long. Trimming removed 1 base at V and 7 bases at J, with 8 bases between. Germline V lookup: CDR1 LGHDT, CDR2 YNNKEL (reference sequence). CDR3 nucleotides: TGTGCCAGCAGCCAAGTTGACCGAGAGCAGTACTTC. This codes for CASSQVDREQYF.

Worth noting for this clonotype: An end of the junction differs from the germline gene, which may be a read error. The chain joins TRBV6-4 to TRBJ1-2; D might be TRBD1 (6 bases). Germline V CDR1 and CDR2: MRHNA, SNTAGT. The CDR3 has 15 amino acids. CDR3 region: CASTDRQQGDNGYTF. As DNA, the CDR3 is TGTGCCAGCACTGACCGACAACAGGGAGACAATGGCTACACCTTC.

This clonotype was observed many times. The chain combines TRBV19 with TRBJ2-5, with D possibly matching TRBD1 (5 bases). V gave up 3 bases and J gave up 5 bases, with 10 bases separating them. The CDR3 is 13 residues long. Germline-derived CDR1 and CDR2 are LNHDA and SQIVND (reference sequence). For the CDR3, the DNA is TGTGCCAGTAGTATTTCAGGGTTGGAGACCCAGTACTTC. The encoded protein is CASSISGLETQYF.

This clonotype came up many times. V gene TRBV6-1 combines with J gene TRBJ2-5; the D gene is possibly TRBD2 (6 bases). Germline CDR1 reads MNHNS; CDR2 reads SASEGT. V lost 6 bases to trimming and J lost 5 bases, with 16 bases between them. This CDR3 region has 14 residues. In nucleotides, the CDR3 is TGTGCCAGCAGCCCCCCTCGGGCGGGGGAGACCCAGTACTTC. Translating gives CASSPPRAGETQYF.

The sample holds many counts of this clonotype. The rearrangement links TRBV2 to TRBJ2-7; 9 bases agree with TRBD2. Germline CDR1 reads SNHLY; CDR2 reads FYNNEI. The CDR3 extends over 14 amino acids. V shed 7 bases and J 2 bases; nucleotides not matched to a gene: 6. The CDR3 reads CASKGLAGPYEQYF. The DNA for the CDR3 is TGTGCCAGCAAGGGGCTAGCGGGACCCTACGAGCAGTACTTC.